These 9 T cell receptor beta chains were sequenced from one sample in a study of T cell responses to AZD1222 COVID-19 vaccine (dated by TCRdb to 2020 to 2022). Libraries were made using the immunoSEQ multiplex PCR assay. TCRdb provides this immuneACCESS table in a form limited to in-frame rearrangements. Some clones are lacking; in checked studies, under half of them reflect an unresolved V gene, and why the rest are absent is not known. The sample includes tens of thousands of clones, with around 81% observed a single time. The top ten constitute 20% to 30% of the sample. The sample's time point label is to be understood as: about 28 days (+/-7) after the second vaccine dose. The sample was peripheral blood, taken 28 days after the second AZD1222 dose. The receptors stem from an adult who received the AZD1222 COVID-19 vaccine.

This clone was found a few times. The chain recombines TRBV6-5 with TRBJ1-6, with D maybe TRBD1 (6 bases). This CDR3 has 16 residues. CDR1 is MNHEY and CDR2 is SVGAGI in the germline V gene. The germline V and J ends were trimmed by 4 bases and 5 bases, with 15 bases remaining between them. CDR3 in DNA: TGTGCCAGCAGTTGGGCCTCCACAGGGAATAATTCACCCCTCCACTTT. Its protein product is CASSWASTGNNSPLHF.

For the CDR3, the DNA is TGTGCCAGCAGCCGGGGGAGTGTCGAGACCCAGTACTTC. Protein: CASSRGSVETQYF. This chain joins TRBV6-6 and TRBJ2-5; perhaps TRBD2 as D (6 bases). The V and J ends lost 6 bases and 5 bases respectively, with 13 bases between them. This CDR3 is 13 amino acids long. Germline CDR1 reads MNHNY; CDR2 reads SVGAGI (reference sequence).

This CDR3 reads CASSERGPTELFF. The CDR3 nucleotides are TGTGCCAGCAGTGAAAGAGGGCCCACGGAGCTGTTTTTT. The rearrangement uses TRBV6-1 and TRBJ2-2, with a tentative D call TRBD2 (5 bases). Germline CDR1 MNHNS, CDR2 SASEGT. The CDR3 sequence is 13 residues long. V lost 2 bases, J lost 10 bases, and 11 bases lay in between.

The chain links TRBV6-2 or TRBV6-3 to TRBJ2-7; perhaps TRBD1 as D (6 bases). Trimming removed 2 bases from V and 2 bases from J, with 13 bases in between. CDR1 and CDR2 (germline): MNHEY, SVGEGT. The CDR3 is made up of 15 amino acids. This CDR3 reads CASSYTGHQTYEQYF. The CDR3 DNA is TGTGCCAGCAGTTACACGGGACACCAAACCTACGAGCAGTACTTC.

V usage is TRBV6-5 and J usage is TRBJ1-1; D uncertain. V was cut by 7 bases and J by 10 bases, with 13 bases left in between. From germline, CDR1 is MNHEY and CDR2 SVGAGI. This CDR3 has 11 residues. CDR3 amino acids: CASKSAYGAFF. Written as DNA, the CDR3 is TGTGCCAGCAAATCCGCCTACGGAGCTTTCTTT.

The chain is built from TRBV6-6 and TRBJ1-5; 7 nucleotides line up with TRBD1. CDR1 is MNHNY and CDR2 is SVGAGI in the germline V gene (reference sequence). Trimming cost V 6 bases and J 6 bases; bases outside gene matches: 11. CDR3 length: 15 residues. CDR3 coding DNA: TGTGCCAGCAGCCTAACAGGGGCAAGAGTTCAGCCCCAGCATTTT. This codes for CASSLTGARVQPQHF.

This clone was picked up one time. DNA for the CDR3: TGTGCCAGCAGCGTCGGGGGGGACAATGAGCAGTTCTTC. This encodes CASSVGGDNEQFF. The V gene is TRBV7-9, the J gene TRBJ2-1; 8 positions agree with TRBD2. V shed 5 bases, J shed 5 bases, and the junction held 2 bases outside the gene matches. CDR1 SEHNR and CDR2 FQNEAQ come from the germline V gene (reference sequence). The CDR3 covers 13 residues.

The rearrangement uses TRBV27 and TRBJ1-3, with 7 bases identical to TRBD1. The V gene's germline CDR1 is MNHEY and CDR2 SMNVEV (reference sequence). This CDR3 comprises 15 residues. Trimming cost V 0 bases and J 2 bases; bases outside gene matches: 1. Here the CDR3 DNA reads TGTGCCAGCAGTTTATCAGGGGGCCCTGGAAACACCATATATTTT. Its protein is CASSLSGGPGNTIYF.

This chain links TRBV7-2 with TRBJ2-7; 12 bases map to TRBD1. Germline loops: CDR1 SGHTA, CDR2 FQGNSA. The CDR3 is made up of 15 amino acids. The V gene end was trimmed by 6 bases and the J gene end by 1 base; junction bases not matched to a gene: 4. Here the CDR3 reads CASRLGQGASYEQYF. CDR3 sequence (DNA): TGTGCCAGCAGACTGGGACAGGGGGCGTCCTACGAGCAGTACTTC.